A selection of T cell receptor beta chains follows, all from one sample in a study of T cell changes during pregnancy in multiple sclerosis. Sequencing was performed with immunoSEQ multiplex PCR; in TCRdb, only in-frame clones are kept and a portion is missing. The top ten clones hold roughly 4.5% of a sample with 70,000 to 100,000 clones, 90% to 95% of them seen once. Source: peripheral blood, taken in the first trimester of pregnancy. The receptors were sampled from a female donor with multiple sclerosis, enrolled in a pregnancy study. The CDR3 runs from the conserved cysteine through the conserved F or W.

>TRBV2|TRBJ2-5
CASRTGEETQYF
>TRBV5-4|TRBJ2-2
CASSSKDRDLGELFF
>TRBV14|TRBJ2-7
CASLGGNF
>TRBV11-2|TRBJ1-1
CASSWAGAYAFF
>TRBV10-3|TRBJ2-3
CAISESSGGSDTQYF
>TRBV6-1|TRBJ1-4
CASSELAGTGSPEKLFF
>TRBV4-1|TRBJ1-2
CASSPPGYYGYTF
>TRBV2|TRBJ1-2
CASSEGWEDGYTF
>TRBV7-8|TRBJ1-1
CASSLERTGRTEAFF
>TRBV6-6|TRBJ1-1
CASSQGGNTEAFF
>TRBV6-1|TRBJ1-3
CASSKTVSGNTIYF
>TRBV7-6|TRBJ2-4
CASSLESFLGLAGGLAKNIQYF
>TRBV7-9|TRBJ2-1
CATPRLAGEYNEQFF
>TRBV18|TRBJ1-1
CASSPDWGDTEAFF
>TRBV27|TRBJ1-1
CASSLTWAGASPTEAFF
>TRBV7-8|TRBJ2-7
CASSLAQNSYEQYF
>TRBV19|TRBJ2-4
CASRGGVAKNIQYF
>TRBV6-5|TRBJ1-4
CASSYQGTVGEKLFF
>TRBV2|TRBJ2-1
CARGRWTSGSGEQFF
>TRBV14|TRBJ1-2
CASSQTGNYGYTF
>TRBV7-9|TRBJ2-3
CASSPRTGSKRDTQYF
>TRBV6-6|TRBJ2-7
CASEVRKVPYEQYF
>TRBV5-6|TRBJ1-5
CASSLWQGQPQHF
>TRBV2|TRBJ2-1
CASSELGGQGPNEQFF
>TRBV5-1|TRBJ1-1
CASRGQTGRTEAFF
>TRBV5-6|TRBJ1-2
CASSLPGQSLVRSF
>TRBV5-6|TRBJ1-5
CASSSTGTGGFNQPQHF
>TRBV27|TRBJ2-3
CATWDTTGGRDTQYF
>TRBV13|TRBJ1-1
CASSPVTEAFF
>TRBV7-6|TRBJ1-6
CASSSRTGGSYNSPLHF
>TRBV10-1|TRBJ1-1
CASAQSGTGGSKFTEAFF
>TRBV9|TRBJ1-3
CASSVGQIGNTIYF
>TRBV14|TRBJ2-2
CASSQGDYYFEDTGELFF
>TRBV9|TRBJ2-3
CASRSYQEVDTQYF
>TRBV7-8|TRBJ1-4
CASSFAGNEKLFF
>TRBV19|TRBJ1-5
CASREVGGSNQPQHF
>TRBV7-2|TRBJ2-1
CASSLVVGGGAGNEQFF
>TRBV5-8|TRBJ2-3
CASSWTSGNTDTQYF
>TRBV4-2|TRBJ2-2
CASSQPGVVAGLTGELFF
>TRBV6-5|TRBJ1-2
CASSYSDRPNYGYTF
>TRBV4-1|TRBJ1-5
CASSQEGQVSSQHF
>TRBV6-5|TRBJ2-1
CASSYRGLAGYNEQFF
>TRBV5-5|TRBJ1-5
CASSHTGGSQPQHF
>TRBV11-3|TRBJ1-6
CASSLGGLSPLHF
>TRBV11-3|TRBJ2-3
CASSPGQSTDTQYF
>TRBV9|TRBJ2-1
CASSPSGGSYNEQFF
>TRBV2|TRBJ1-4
CASSSGEFTEKLFF